This is a list of T cell receptor beta chains from one sample in a study of blood T cell repertoires in COVID-19. This table comes from immunoSEQ multiplex PCR, and its TCRdb copy is limited to in-frame clones, with some not included. The sample carries about 170,000 clones, almost 85% recorded once. The sample comprised peripheral blood. The receptors originated from a woman older than 75 with acute or convalescent COVID-19. Each CDR3 is given with its conserved first and last residue. D genes are given only for firm matches. Size values are once, few and many counts, or a class for expanded clones, and some rows have none.

D gene,J gene,clone size,V gene,CDR3 protein,CDR3 DNA
.,TRBJ2-5,.,TRBV13,CASSSLGQQETQYF,TGTGCCAGCAGCTCCCTGGGACAACAAGAGACCCAGTACTTC
.,TRBJ1-1,.,TRBV12-3/TRBV12-4,CASSLHSTEAFF,TGTGCCAGCAGTTTGCACAGCACTGAAGCTTTCTTT
.,TRBJ1-5,.,TRBV28,CASSRPGGFKPQHF,TGTGCCAGCAGCCGGCCGGGGGGGTTTAAGCCCCAGCATTTT
TRBD1,TRBJ2-3,.,TRBV11-1,CASSPWTGGTDTQYF,TGTGCCAGCAGCCCGTGGACAGGTGGCACAGATACGCAGTATTTT
.,TRBJ1-1,.,TRBV5-6,CASSFTGMTFF,TGTGCCAGCAGCTTTACGGGAATGACTTTCTTT
.,TRBJ1-2,.,TRBV11-2,CASSLSTGSYGYTF,TGTGCCAGCAGCTTAAGTACAGGGAGTTATGGCTACACCTTC
.,TRBJ1-6,few,TRBV25-1,CASFLGGGGGHNSPLHF,TGTGCCAGCTTCCTGGGGGGAGGAGGAGGTCATAATTCACCCCTCCACTTT
.,TRBJ2-1,.,TRBV12-3/TRBV12-4,CASRQTGEQFF,TGTGCCAGCAGACAAACAGGGGAGCAGTTCTTC
.,TRBJ1-2,.,TRBV6-6,CAIRTEGRYGYTF,TGTGCCATACGGACAGAGGGGCGCTATGGCTACACCTTC
.,TRBJ1-1,.,TRBV2,CASSEWPLNTEAFF,TGTGCCAGCAGTGAATGGCCCTTAAACACTGAAGCTTTCTTT
TRBD1,TRBJ2-1,.,TRBV4-1,CASSQDTDREGSYNEQFF,TGCGCCAGCAGCCAAGATACAGACAGGGAAGGCTCCTACAATGAGCAGTTCTTC
TRBD1,TRBJ1-3,.,TRBV20-1,CSASRGQGGNTIYF,TGCAGTGCTAGTCGGGGACAGGGTGGGAACACCATATATTTT
.,TRBJ1-6,.,TRBV19,CASSMGGNSPLHF,TGTGCCAGTAGTATGGGGGGGAATTCACCCCTCCACTTT
TRBD1,TRBJ1-1,.,TRBV30,CAWKGTGALEAFF,TGTGCCTGGAAGGGGACAGGGGCCCTTGAAGCTTTCTTT
TRBD2,TRBJ2-1,.,TRBV3-1/TRBV3-2,CASSQGTSGTNEQFF,TGTGCCAGCAGCCAGGGGACTAGCGGGACCAATGAGCAGTTCTTC
TRBD1,TRBJ2-5,once,TRBV27,CASSLRYRGQETQYF,TGTGCCAGCAGTTTACGTTACAGGGGGCAAGAGACCCAGTACTTC
TRBD2,TRBJ2-7,.,TRBV15,CATSRGGGSDEQYF,TGTGCCACCAGCAGAGGCGGCGGGAGCGACGAGCAGTACTTC
.,TRBJ1-4,.,TRBV30,CAWSGRGEKLFF,TGTGCCTGGTCAGGGAGGGGTGAAAAACTGTTTTTT
.,TRBJ2-7,.,TRBV27,CASSLRGSYEQYF,TGTGCCAGTAGTCTCAGAGGGTCCTACGAGCAGTACTTC
TRBD1,TRBJ1-1,.,TRBV7-2,CASSNEFGTGVVTEAFF,TGTGCCAGCAGCAACGAATTCGGGACAGGCGTTGTCACTGAAGCTTTCTTT
TRBD2,TRBJ2-1,few,TRBV7-2,CASSFETLAGKNEQFF,TGTGCCAGCAGCTTTGAAACCTTAGCGGGAAAAAATGAGCAGTTCTTC
.,TRBJ2-2,.,TRBV7-6,CASSLASVTGELFF,TGTGCCAGCAGCTTAGCGTCGGTGACCGGGGAGCTGTTTTTT
TRBD1,TRBJ1-1,.,TRBV7-9,CASGHKEGQGKSTEAFF,TGTGCCAGCGGCCATAAAGAGGGACAGGGTAAGAGCACTGAAGCTTTCTTT